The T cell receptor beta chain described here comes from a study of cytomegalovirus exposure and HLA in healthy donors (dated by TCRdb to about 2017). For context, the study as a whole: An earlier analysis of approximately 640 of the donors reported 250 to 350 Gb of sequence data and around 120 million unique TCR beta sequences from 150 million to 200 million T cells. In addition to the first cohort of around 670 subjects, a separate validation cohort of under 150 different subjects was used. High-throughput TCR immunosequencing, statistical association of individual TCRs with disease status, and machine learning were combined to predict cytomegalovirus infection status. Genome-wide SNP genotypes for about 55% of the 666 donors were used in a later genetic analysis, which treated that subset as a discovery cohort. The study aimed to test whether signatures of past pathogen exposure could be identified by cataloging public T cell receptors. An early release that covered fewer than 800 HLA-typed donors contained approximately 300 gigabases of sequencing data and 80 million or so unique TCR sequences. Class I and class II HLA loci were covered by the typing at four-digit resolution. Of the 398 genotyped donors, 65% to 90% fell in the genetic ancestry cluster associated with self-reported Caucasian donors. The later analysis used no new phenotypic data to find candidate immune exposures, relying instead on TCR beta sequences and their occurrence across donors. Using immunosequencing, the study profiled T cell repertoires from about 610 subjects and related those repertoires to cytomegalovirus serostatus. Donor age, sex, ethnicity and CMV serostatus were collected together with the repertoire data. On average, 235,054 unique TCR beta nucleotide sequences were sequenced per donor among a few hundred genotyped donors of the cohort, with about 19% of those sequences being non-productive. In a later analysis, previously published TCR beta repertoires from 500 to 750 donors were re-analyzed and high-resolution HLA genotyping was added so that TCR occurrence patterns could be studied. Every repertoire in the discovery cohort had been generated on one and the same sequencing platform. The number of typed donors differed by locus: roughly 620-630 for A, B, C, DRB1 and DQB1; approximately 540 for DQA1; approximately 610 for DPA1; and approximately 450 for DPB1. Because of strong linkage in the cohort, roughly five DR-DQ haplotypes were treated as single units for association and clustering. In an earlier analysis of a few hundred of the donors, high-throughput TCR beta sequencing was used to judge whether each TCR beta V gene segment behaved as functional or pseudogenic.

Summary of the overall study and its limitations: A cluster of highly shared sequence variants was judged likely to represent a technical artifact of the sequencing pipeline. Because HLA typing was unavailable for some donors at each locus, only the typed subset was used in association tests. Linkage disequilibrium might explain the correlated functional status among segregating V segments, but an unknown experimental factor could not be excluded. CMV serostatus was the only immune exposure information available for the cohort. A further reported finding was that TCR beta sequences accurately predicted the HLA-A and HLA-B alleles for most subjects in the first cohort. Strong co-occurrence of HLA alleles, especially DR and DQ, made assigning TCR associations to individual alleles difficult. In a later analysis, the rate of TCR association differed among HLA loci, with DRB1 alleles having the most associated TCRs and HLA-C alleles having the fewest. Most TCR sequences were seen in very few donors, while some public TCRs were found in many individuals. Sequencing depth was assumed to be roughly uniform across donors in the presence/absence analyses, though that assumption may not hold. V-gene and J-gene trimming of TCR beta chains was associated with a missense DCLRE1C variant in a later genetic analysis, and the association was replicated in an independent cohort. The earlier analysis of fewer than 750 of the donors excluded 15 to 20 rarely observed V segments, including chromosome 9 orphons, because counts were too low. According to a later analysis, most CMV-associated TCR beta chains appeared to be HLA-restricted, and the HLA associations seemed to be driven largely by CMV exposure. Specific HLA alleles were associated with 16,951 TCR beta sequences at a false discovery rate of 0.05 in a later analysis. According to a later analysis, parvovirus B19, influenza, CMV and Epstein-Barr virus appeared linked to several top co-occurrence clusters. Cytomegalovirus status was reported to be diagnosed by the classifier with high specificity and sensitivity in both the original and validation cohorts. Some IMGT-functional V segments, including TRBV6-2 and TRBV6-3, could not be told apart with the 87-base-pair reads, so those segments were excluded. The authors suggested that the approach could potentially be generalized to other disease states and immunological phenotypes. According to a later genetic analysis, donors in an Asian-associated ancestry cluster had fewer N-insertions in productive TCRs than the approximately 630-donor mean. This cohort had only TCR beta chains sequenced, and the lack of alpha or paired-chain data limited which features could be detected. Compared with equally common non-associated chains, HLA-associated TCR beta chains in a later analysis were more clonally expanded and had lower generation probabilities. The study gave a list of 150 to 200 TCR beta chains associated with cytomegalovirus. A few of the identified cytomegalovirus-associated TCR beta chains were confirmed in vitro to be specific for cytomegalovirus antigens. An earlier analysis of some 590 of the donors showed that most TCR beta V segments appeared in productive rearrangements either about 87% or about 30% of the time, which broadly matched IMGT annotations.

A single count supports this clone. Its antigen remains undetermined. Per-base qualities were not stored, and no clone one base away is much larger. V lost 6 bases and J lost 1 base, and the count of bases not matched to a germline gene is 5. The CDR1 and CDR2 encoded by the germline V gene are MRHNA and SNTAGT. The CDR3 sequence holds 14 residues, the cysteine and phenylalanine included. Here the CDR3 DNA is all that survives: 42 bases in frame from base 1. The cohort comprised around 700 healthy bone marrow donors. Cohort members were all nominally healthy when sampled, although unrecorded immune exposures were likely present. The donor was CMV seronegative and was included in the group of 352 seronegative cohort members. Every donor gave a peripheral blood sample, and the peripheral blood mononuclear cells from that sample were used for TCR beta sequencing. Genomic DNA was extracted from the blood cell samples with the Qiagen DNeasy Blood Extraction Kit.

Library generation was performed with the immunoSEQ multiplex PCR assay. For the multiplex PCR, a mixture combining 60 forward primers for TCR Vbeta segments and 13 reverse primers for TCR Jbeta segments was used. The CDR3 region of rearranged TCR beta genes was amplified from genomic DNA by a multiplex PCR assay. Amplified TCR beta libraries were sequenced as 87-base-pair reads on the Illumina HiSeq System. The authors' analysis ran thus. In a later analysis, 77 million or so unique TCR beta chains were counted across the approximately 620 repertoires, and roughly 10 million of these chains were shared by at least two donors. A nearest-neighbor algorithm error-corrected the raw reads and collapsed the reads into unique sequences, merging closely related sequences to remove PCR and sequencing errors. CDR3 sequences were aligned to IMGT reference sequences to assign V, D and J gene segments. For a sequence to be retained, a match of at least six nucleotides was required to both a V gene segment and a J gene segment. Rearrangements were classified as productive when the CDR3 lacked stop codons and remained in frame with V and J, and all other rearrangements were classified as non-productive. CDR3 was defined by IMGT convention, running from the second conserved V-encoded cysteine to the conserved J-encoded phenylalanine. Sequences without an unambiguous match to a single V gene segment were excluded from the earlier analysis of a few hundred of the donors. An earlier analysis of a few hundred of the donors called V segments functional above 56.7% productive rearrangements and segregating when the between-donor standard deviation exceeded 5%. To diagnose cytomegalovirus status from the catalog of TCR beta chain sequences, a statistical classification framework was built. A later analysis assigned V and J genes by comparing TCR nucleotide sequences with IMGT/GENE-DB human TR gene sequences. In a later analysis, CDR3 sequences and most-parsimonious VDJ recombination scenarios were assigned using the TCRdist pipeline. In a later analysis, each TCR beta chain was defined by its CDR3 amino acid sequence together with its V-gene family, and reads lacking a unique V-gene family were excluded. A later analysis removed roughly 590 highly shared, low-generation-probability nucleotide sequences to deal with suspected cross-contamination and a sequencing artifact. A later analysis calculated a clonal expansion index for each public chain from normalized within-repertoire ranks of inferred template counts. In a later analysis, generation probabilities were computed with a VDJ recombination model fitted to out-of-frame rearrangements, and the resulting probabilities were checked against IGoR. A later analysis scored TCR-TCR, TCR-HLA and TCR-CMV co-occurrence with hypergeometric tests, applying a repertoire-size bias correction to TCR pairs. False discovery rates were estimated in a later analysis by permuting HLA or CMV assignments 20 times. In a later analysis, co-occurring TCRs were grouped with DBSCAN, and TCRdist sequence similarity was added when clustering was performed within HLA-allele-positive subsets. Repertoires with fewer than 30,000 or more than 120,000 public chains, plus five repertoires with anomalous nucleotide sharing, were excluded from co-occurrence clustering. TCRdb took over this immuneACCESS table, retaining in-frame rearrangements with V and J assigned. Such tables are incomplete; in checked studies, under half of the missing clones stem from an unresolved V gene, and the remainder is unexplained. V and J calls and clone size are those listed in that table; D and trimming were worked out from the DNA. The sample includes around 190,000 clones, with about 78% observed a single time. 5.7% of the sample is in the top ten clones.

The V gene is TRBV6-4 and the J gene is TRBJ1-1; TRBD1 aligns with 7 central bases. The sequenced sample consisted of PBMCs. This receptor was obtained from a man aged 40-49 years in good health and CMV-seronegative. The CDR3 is CASRAGGGNTEAFF. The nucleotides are TGTGCCAGCAGAGCAGGGGGTGGGAACACTGAAGCTTTCTTT.